These 9 T cell receptor beta chains originate from one sample sequenced in a study of T cell repertoires in cytomegalovirus infection. TCRdb fed the reads into MiXCR, producing one record per CDR3 protein. The table records 200,000 to 250,000 distinct CDR3 sequences, about 5.9% of them present only once. Material for sequencing was PBMCs. The origin of the receptors is a human donor in good health (CMV status not recorded). Some clones in this sample may be carry-over from other donors' samples.

This clonotype was counted many times. This chain connects TRBV19 to TRBJ1-5; TRBD1 agrees at 8 bases. The CDR3 has 15 amino acids. Germline CDR1 reads LNHDA; CDR2 reads SQIVND (reference sequence). V was pared by 5 bases and J by 3 bases, with 6 bases of the junction left unmatched. CDR3: CASSYRGTNNQPQHF. CDR3 DNA sequence: TGTGCCAGTAGTTACAGGGGGACGAACAATCAGCCCCAGCATTTT.

This clonotype was seen repeatedly, ten times or more. The gene calls are TRBV7-3 and TRBJ1-2, with D perhaps matching TRBD1 (5 bases). The CDR3 contains 14 residues. V was pared by 6 bases and J by 0 bases, with 11 bases between. The germline V gene encodes CDR1 SGHTA and CDR2 FQGTGA. CDR3 DNA: TGTGCCAGCAGGACTCCGGGGCCTAACTATGGCTACACCTTC. The encoded protein is CASRTPGPNYGYTF.

This clonotype has a count of ten or more. The V gene is TRBV29-1, the J gene TRBJ2-7; D is perhaps TRBD1 or TRBD2 (5 bases each). This CDR3 is 13 amino acids long. V was trimmed by 6 bases and J by 3 bases, leaving 15 bases between them. Looked up from germline, CDR1 is SQVTM and CDR2 is ANQGSEA. The CDR3 spells CSVGVSTSYEQYF. The CDR3 DNA is TGCAGCGTGGGGGTGAGCACTAGCTACGAGCAGTACTTC.

This clonotype was recorded at least ten times. This chain connects TRBV7-9 to TRBJ1-3; weak D call: TRBD1 (5 bases). From germline, CDR1 is SEHNR and CDR2 FQNEAQ (reference sequence). V lost 4 bases, J lost 2 bases, and 9 bases lay in between. The CDR3 runs to 14 residues. The CDR3: CASSYGAAGNTIYF. The CDR3 nucleotides are TGTGCCAGCAGCTACGGGGCAGCTGGAAACACCATATATTTT.

This clonotype came up many times. The chain employs TRBV7-9 and TRBJ1-4, with no clear D. The CDR3 is 12 amino acids. CDR1 is SEHNR and CDR2 is FQNEAQ in the germline V gene (reference sequence). V was pared by 4 bases and J by 7 bases, with 7 bases between. This CDR3 reads CASSSAREKLFF. Here the CDR3 DNA reads TGTGCCAGCAGCTCAGCGCGTGAAAAACTGTTTTTT.

This clonotype has a handful of counts. CDR3 bases: TGTGCCAGCAGTCCTAACAGGGGGCGCGATGAAAAACTGTTTTTT. Translating it yields CASSPNRGRDEKLFF. The chain links TRBV7-9 to TRBJ1-4, with 9 bases aligning to TRBD1. Germline-derived CDR1 and CDR2 are SEHNR and FQNEAQ (reference sequence). This CDR3 has 15 residues. Losses at the gene ends were 6 bases for V and 6 bases for J; bases not matched to a gene: 8. The whole variable domain, filled in from reference TRBV7-9 and TRBJ1-4, reads DTGVSQNPRHKITKRGQNVTFRCDPISEHNRLYWYRQTLGQGPEFLTYFQNEAQLEKSRLLSDRFSAERPKGSFSTLEIQRTEQGDSAMYLCASSPNRGRDEKLFFGSGTQLSVL.

This clonotype has at least ten counts. The rearrangement uses TRBV6-2 or TRBV6-3 and TRBJ2-3, with D hard to call. V lost 2 bases and J lost 0, with 6 bases in between. Per the germline V gene, CDR1 is MNHEY and CDR2 is SVGEGT. The CDR3 totals 14 residues. As DNA, the CDR3 is TGTGCCAGCAGTTACGTACTCAGCACAGATACGCAGTATTTT. Encoded protein: CASSYVLSTDTQYF.

The sample holds many counts of this clonotype. The genes are TRBV11-2 and TRBJ2-5; either TRBD1 or TRBD2 may supply D (5 bases each). V lost 2 bases and J 7 bases, leaving 11 bases between the germline ends. CDR3 length: 13 amino acids. Germline loops: CDR1 SGHAT, CDR2 FQNNGV. The CDR3 reads CASSLTGLGTQYF. CDR3 DNA sequence: TGTGCCAGCAGCTTAACGGGGCTCGGGACCCAGTACTTC.

This clonotype was counted many times. The chain is built from TRBV6-2 or TRBV6-3 and TRBJ1-5, with 9 bases matching TRBD1. CDR3 length: 15 residues. Losses at the gene ends were 2 bases for V and 5 bases for J; bases not matched to a gene: 4. The germline gives CDR1 MNHEY, CDR2 SVGEGT. The chain's CDR3 is CASSYVTGGDQPQHF. The DNA for the CDR3 is TGTGCCAGCAGTTACGTGACAGGGGGGGATCAGCCCCAGCATTTT.